This TCR beta chain was sequenced during a study of CD8 T cells in Susac syndrome. At the level of the study: Patients with Susac syndrome who were sequenced included over five with active disease and 8 or 9 in remission. Study findings and constraints: CD4+ T cell repertoires in Susac syndrome lacked clonal expansion.

A note on this clonotype: Its target is not known.

Random hexamers served to reverse transcribe about 0.45 to 1 ug RNA. TCRdb re-called the immunoSEQ multiplex PCR reads with MiXCR, one entry per CDR3 protein. The profile covers about 94,000 distinct CDR3 sequences, with 85% to 95% appearing a single time and around 0.33% taken by the ten largest. Patients with Susac syndrome met the recently defined diagnostic criteria for definite or probable disease. Negative isolation was used for CD8+ and CD4+ T cells and FACS enrichment for TEMRA cells. Germline CDR1 is SQVTM and CDR2 is ANQGSEA. This CDR3 is 14 amino acids long. The germline V and J ends were trimmed by 6 bases and 2 bases, with 16 bases remaining between them.

The chain joins TRBV29-1 to TRBJ1-2; D call uncertain. This TCR was sampled from a human donor with Susac syndrome. Source material: CD4+ T cells from PBMCs. CDR3 nucleotides: TGCAGCGTCCGTCGGGAGGCGCAAAACTATGGCTACACCTTC. It yields the protein CSVRREAQNYGYTF.